The source of this T cell receptor (beta chain) is a study of metastatic and nonmetastatic thyroid tumors. Study background: It was across blood and tumor or nodule tissue from malignant and benign thyroid patients that repertoires were compared.

Ahead of thyroid surgery, no patient had received treatment of any kind. The CDR3 has 14 residues. Unmatched junction bases numbered 7, after V lost 5 bases and J lost 4 bases. CDR1 is DFQATT, CDR2 SNEGSKA, per germline (reference sequence). From the PCR reads, TCRdb re-called clones with MiXCR. The table includes about 23,000 clones, 20% detected once. The genes are TRBV20-1 and TRBJ1-4; 7 bases line up with TRBD1. This clonotype was sampled from a female donor with papillary thyroid cancer or a benign thyroid nodule (not recorded which). Some clones in this sample may be carry-over from other donors' samples. Sequences were obtained from blood. The CDR3 sequence: CSAPSRDSNEKLFF. In DNA, the CDR3 is TGCAGTGCTCCCTCCCGGGACAGTAATGAAAAACTGTTTTTT.